This T cell receptor beta chain was sequenced in a study of OX40 agonist ivuxolimab in advanced cancers. Notes on this clone: Its antigen remains unknown.

The data were produced by immunoSEQ multiplex PCR, yet TCRdb's version contains in-frame clones alone and is incomplete. The repertoire includes roughly 64,000 clones, around 88% of them detected once, and around 0.8% sits in the top ten. Study-wide findings and caveats: The authors also found low normalized T-cell clonal expansion in some nonresponders.

This specimen consisted of CD4+ or CD8+ T cells sorted from blood, obtained in a trial of the OX40 agonist ivuxolimab. The clonotype comes from an adult with an advanced solid tumor such as melanoma, head and neck, liver or kidney cancer.

The CDR3 bases are TGCGCCAGCAGCCGGGACAGGGGAGAGACCCAGTACTTC. This encodes CASSRDRGETQYF. The chain carries TRBV5-1 and TRBJ2-5, with TRBD1 matching over 10 bases. The CDR3 length is 13 residues. The V and J ends lost 4 bases and 4 bases, in that order; junction bases with no gene match: 1. Germline V CDR1 and CDR2: SGHRS, YFSETQ.